This TCR beta chain was documented in a study of OX40 agonist ivuxolimab in advanced cancers. In the case of this clone: Its antigen is unknown.

In germline, CDR1 is MNHNY, CDR2 SVGAGI (reference sequence). Unmatched junction bases numbered 11, after V lost 10 bases and J lost 7 bases. This CDR3 is built from 14 residues. Notes on the study in general: Doses of 0.1 to 3.0 mg/kg were accompanied by clonal expansion of CD4+ and CD8+ blood T cells by week 6.

This table comes from immunoSEQ multiplex PCR, and its TCRdb copy is limited to in-frame clones, with some not included. This table has 60,000 to 90,000 clones, 70% to 90% appearing once. The receptor comes from an adult with an advanced solid tumor such as melanoma, head and neck, liver or kidney cancer. The sequences come from CD4+ or CD8+ T cells sorted from blood, collected in a trial of the OX40 agonist ivuxolimab. This chain joins TRBV6-6 and TRBJ1-4; 8 bases line up with TRBD1. The CDR3 region is CATCQGALSEKLFF. CDR3 coding DNA: TGTGCCACCTGTCAGGGGGCGCTGAGTGAAAAACTGTTTTTT.